The 23 T cell receptor beta chains below all came from one sample that was sequenced in a study of spatial heterogeneity in lung cancer. As for time point: sample taken at primary tumor resection. Whole RNA from tumor, nontumor lung or frozen PBMC was sequenced unsorted. TCRdb re-called the 5' RACE reads through MiXCR, storing one row per CDR3 protein. The table lists 4,000 to 6,000 distinct CDR3 sequences, around 16% of them singletons. Sequenced material: normal lung tissue next to the tumor, taken at surgery. These receptors were taken from a male donor with early-stage non-small cell lung cancer.

This clonotype turned up a few times. The library was built for alpha chains, so this beta chain is an off-target read and its size means little. The chain uses TRBV20-1 and TRBJ2-7, with unresolved D. Germline V lookup: CDR1 DFQATT, CDR2 SNEGSKA (reference sequence). The CDR3 contains 12 residues. With 0 bases removed from V and 1 base from J, the gap between germline ends came to 4 bases. This chain's CDR3 is CSARDASYEQYF. For the CDR3, the DNA is TGCAGTGCTAGAGACGCGTCCTACGAGCAGTACTTC.

This clonotype is labeled medium-sized. Since the library was made to target alpha chains, this beta chain is a stray read and its abundance is not meaningful. The rearrangement joins TRBV12-3 or TRBV12-4 to TRBJ1-5; the match to TRBD1 covers 9 bases. This CDR3 contains 16 residues. The junction had 10 bases not matched to a gene; V was cut back by 3 bases and J by 7 bases. This CDR3 is CASSFGAQGQGQPQHF. For the CDR3, the DNA is TGTGCCAGCAGTTTCGGGGCGCAAGGACAGGGGCAGCCCCAGCATTTT.

With respect to this clonotype: This beta chain turned up in a library designed for alpha chains; as an off-target read, its abundance says little. This sequence joins TRBV20-1 and TRBJ1-4; a weak D match, TRBD1 (6 bases). The V and J ends lost 6 bases and 5 bases respectively, with 13 bases between them. CDR1 and CDR2 from the germline V gene are DFQATT and SNEGSKA (reference sequence). The CDR3 runs to 13 residues. The CDR3 loop reads CSAPRGSNEKLFF. For the CDR3, the DNA is TGCAGTGCCCCCAGGGGATCAAATGAAAAACTGTTTTTT.

By share, this clonotype ranks as medium-sized. Because the library targeted alpha chains, this beta chain is an off-target read whose size means little. The chain couples TRBV5-1 to TRBJ2-2, with D uncertain. Germline CDR1 and CDR2: SGHRS and YFSETQ. Trimming removed 0 bases from V and 9 bases from J, with 9 bases in between. The CDR3 is 13 amino acids. CDR3 sequence (DNA): TGCGCCAGCAGCTTGGGTACATGGCGGGAGCTGTTTTTT. Its translation: CASSLGTWRELFF. Looking up the rest from reference TRBV5-1 and TRBJ2-2 gives the full variable domain: KAGVTQTPRYLIKTRGQQVTLSCSPISGHRSVSWYQQTPGQGLQFLFEYFSETQRNKGNFPGRFSGRQFSNSRSEMNVSTLELGDSALYLCASSLGTWRELFFGEGSRLTVL.

This clonotype was seen repeatedly, ten times or more. The library was built for alpha chains, so this beta chain is an off-target read and its size means little. The chain couples TRBV20-1 to TRBJ2-7, with 8 bases aligning to TRBD2. The V segment lost 7 bases and the J segment 5 bases; nucleotides outside the gene matches: 10. The length of the CDR3 is 13 residues. Germline values: CDR1 DFQATT, CDR2 SNEGSKA (reference sequence). The CDR3 coding sequence is TGCAGTGTAGACGGGAGGGCCGGCGACGAGCAGTACTTC. This gives the protein CSVDGRAGDEQYF.

This clonotype is deemed medium-sized. In a library made to pick up alpha chains, this beta chain is a stray read with a size that means little. This chain links TRBV18 with TRBJ2-6; D ambiguous. This CDR3 comprises 13 residues. Germline assignment: CDR1 KGHSH and CDR2 LQKENI. Trimming took off 6 bases at V and 1 base at J, with 4 bases between the two ends. Written as DNA, the CDR3 is TGTGCCAGCTCTCCTTCTGGGGCCAACGTCCTGACTTTC. It codes for CASSPSGANVLTF.

Turning to this clonotype: This beta chain came through as a stray read in a library set up for alpha chains, and its size says little. The chain combines TRBV11-1 with TRBJ2-3, with D perhaps TRBD1 (5 bases). Germline V CDR1 and CDR2: SGHAT, FQDESV (reference sequence). This CDR3 contains 15 residues. V lost 4 bases to trimming and J lost 1 base, with 12 bases between them. The CDR3 loop is CASSSHQGGTDTQYF. In nucleotides, the CDR3 is TGTGCCAGCAGCTCCCATCAAGGGGGCACAGATACGCAGTATTTT.

Details on this clonotype: This beta chain lies outside the target of a library built for alpha chains; its clone size means little. This rearrangement joins TRBV7-2 to TRBJ1-5; 10 positions match TRBD1. With 5 bases clipped from V and 7 bases from J, the junction kept 2 bases outside the gene matches. The CDR3 has 13 amino acids. Per germline, CDR1 SGHTA and CDR2 FQGNSA. The CDR3 region has the DNA TGTGCCAGCAGCGTGGACAGGGGGCAGCCCCAGCATTTT. This encodes CASSVDRGQPQHF.

This clonotype rates as medium-sized. The library was designed around alpha chains, so this beta chain is a stray read whose abundance carries little weight. V is TRBV20-1 and J is TRBJ2-6; weak D call: TRBD2 (6 bases). Germline V CDR1 and CDR2: DFQATT, SNEGSKA (reference sequence). The length of the CDR3 is 15 residues. Trimming took off 3 bases at V and 4 bases at J, with 13 bases between the two ends. The CDR3 DNA reads TGCAGTGCTAGGGATAGGAGGGTCGGGGCCAACGTCCTGACTTTC. Its protein is CSARDRRVGANVLTF.

Ten or more counts support this clonotype. This beta chain turned up in a library designed for alpha chains; as an off-target read, its abundance says little. The V gene is TRBV7-2, the J gene TRBJ2-5; D gene unclear. CDR3 length: 14 residues. Trimming took off 2 bases at V and 1 base at J, with 8 bases between the two ends. Germline values: CDR1 SGHTA, CDR2 FQGNSA. The CDR3 DNA reads TGTGCCAGCAGCTTAAGGAGTACCCAAGAGACCCAGTACTTC. Amino acids: CASSLRSTQETQYF.

This clonotype was seen many times. This beta chain slipped into a library made for alpha chains as a stray read, so its size is not meaningful. The gene calls are TRBV12-5 and TRBJ2-1; 7 bases align to TRBD2. The trim removed 1 base at V and 9 bases at J, leaving 12 bases unmatched. The CDR3 length is 16 residues. CDR1 is LGHNT, CDR2 FRNRAP, per germline. This chain's CDR3 is CASGLDGTTREGEQFF. CDR3 in DNA: TGTGCTAGTGGTTTGGACGGGACTACGAGAGAGGGTGAGCAGTTCTTC. Looking up the rest from reference TRBV12-5 and TRBJ2-1 gives the full variable domain: DARVTQTPRHKVTEMGQEVTMRCQPILGHNTVFWYRQTMMQGLELLAYFRNRAPLDDSGMPKDRFSAEMPDATLATLKIQPSEPRDSAVYFCASGLDGTTREGEQFFGPGTRLTVL.

This clonotype was counted ten times or more. With the library built for alpha chains, this beta chain is off target and its frequency is not meaningful. V is TRBV6-5 and J is TRBJ1-1; D unresolved. Germline V gene data show CDR1 as MNHEY and CDR2 as SVGAGI. Trimming left V 0 bases short and J 7 bases short, with 3 bases between. This CDR3 has 11 residues. CDR3 coding DNA: TGTGCCAGCAGTTACTCGGGTGAAGCTTTCTTT. Translation: CASSYSGEAFF.

This clonotype counts as medium-sized. Little can be read into the size of this beta chain, an off-target read in a library designed for alpha chains. V and J are TRBV6-5 and TRBJ2-1; D unclear. The length of the CDR3 is 12 residues. The germline CDR1 and CDR2 sequences are MNHEY and SVGAGI. V shed 6 bases and J shed 4 bases, with 7 bases lying between them. This chain's CDR3 is CASSSEYNEQFF. The CDR3 bases are TGTGCCAGCAGCTCAGAATACAATGAGCAGTTCTTC.

This clonotype occurred a few times. The junction shows a germline mismatch at one end, possibly a read error. As an off-target read in a library built for alpha chains, this beta chain has a frequency of little significance. This rearrangement joins TRBV7-7 to TRBJ2-2, with D possibly TRBD2 on 5 matching bases. Germline V lookup: CDR1 SSHAT, CDR2 FNYEAQ (reference sequence). This CDR3 region has 14 residues. CDR3 protein: CASSLSGNTGELFF. The CDR3 DNA is TGTGCTAGCAGCTTAAGCGGGAACACCGGGGAGCTGTTTTTT.

Concerning this clonotype: The size of this beta chain means little, since it is a stray read in a library made for alpha chains. The chain combines TRBV5-1 with TRBJ2-3, with D unclear. Germline-derived CDR1 and CDR2 are SGHRS and YFSETQ. Trimming shortened V by 0 bases and J by 6 bases, and 11 bases separated the two germline ends. This CDR3 region has 14 residues. CDR3 sequence (DNA): TGCGCCAGCAGCTTGGGAGCACCAGCGGATACGCAGTATTTT. It yields the protein CASSLGAPADTQYF.

Note on this clonotype: This beta chain is a stray read from a library made for alpha chains; its abundance is not meaningful. The chain recombines TRBV24-1 with TRBJ2-1, with TRBD2 identical over 11 bases. The CDR3 extends over 17 amino acids. With V trimmed by 4 bases and J by 7 bases, 11 bases remained unmatched. Germline lookup yields CDR1 KGHDR and CDR2 SFDVKD. The chain's CDR3 is CATSEATASGRRNEQFF. The CDR3 coding sequence is TGTGCCACCAGTGAGGCGACGGCTAGCGGGAGGAGGAATGAGCAGTTCTTC.

Sample share makes this clonotype medium-sized. Being off target in a library aimed at alpha chains, this beta chain has a size of little meaning. The rearrangement uses TRBV10-3 and TRBJ2-3; tentative D call: TRBD2 (6 bases). Germline V gene lookup returns CDR1 ENHRY and CDR2 SYGVKD. V gave up 2 bases and J gave up 6 bases, with 12 bases separating them. CDR3 length equals 14 residues. In DNA, the CDR3 is TGTGCCATCAGTGAGGGTCTAGCGACTGATACGCAGTATTTT. This sequence encodes CAISEGLATDTQYF.

Sample share makes this clonotype medium-sized. As an off-target read in a library built for alpha chains, this beta chain has a frequency of little significance. The chain is built from TRBV20-1 and TRBJ2-1, with a tentative D call TRBD1 (5 bases). The length of the CDR3 is 12 residues. Germline assignment: CDR1 DFQATT and CDR2 SNEGSKA (reference sequence). V was shortened by 5 bases and J by 8 bases, with 13 bases between the two germline ends. The CDR3 nucleotides are TGCAGTGCTTCCAAAGGGGTCCATGAGCAGTTCTTC. Translating gives CSASKGVHEQFF.

This clonotype was counted a few times. This beta chain represents an off-target read in a library built for alpha chains; its size is of limited meaning. This chain joins TRBV5-6 and TRBJ1-2; D is unclear. CDR1 is SGHDT, CDR2 YYEEEE, per germline. CDR3 length: 15 amino acids. The V end was cut by 2 bases, the J end by 4 bases, with 15 bases between. The CDR3, as DNA: TGTGCCAGCAGCTTCACAGTAAGCGCCCTCTATGGCTACACCTTC. Its protein is CASSFTVSALYGYTF.

In this sample, this clonotype is medium-sized. This beta chain appears as a stray read in a library generated for alpha chains; its size is not informative. CDR3 protein: CASSLAGRAEQYV. The CDR3 DNA reads as TGTGCCAGCAGCTTAGCGGGCAGGGCCGAGCAGTACGTC. This chain uses TRBV7-9 with TRBJ2-7; D possibly corresponds to TRBD1 (5 bases). Germline-derived CDR1 and CDR2 are SEHNR and FQNEAQ (reference sequence). This CDR3 region has 13 residues. V was shortened by 0 bases and J by 6 bases, with 9 bases between the two germline ends.

This clonotype rates as medium-sized. Little can be read into the size of this beta chain, an off-target read in a library designed for alpha chains. The chain has TRBV4-2 and TRBJ2-1; the D gene is possibly TRBD1 (5 bases). V was shortened by 2 bases and J by 7 bases, with 9 bases between the two germline ends. This CDR3 is 13 amino acids long. Germline CDR1 and CDR2: LGHNA and YNFKEQ. The CDR3 sequence is CASSQKGNNEQFF. CDR3 sequence (DNA): TGTGCCAGCAGCCAAAAGGGGAATAATGAGCAGTTCTTC.

By its share, this clonotype is medium-sized. The size of this beta chain means little, since it is a stray read in a library made for alpha chains. The chain couples TRBV7-2 to TRBJ2-1; 14 bases fit TRBD2. Germline CDR1 SGHTA, CDR2 FQGNSA. The CDR3 length is 16 residues. Trimming at V came to 5 bases and at J to 3 bases, leaving 3 bases not matched to a gene. DNA of the CDR3: TGTGCCAGCAGCCTGACTAGCGGGGGGGTCTACAATGAGCAGTTCTTC. It translates to CASSLTSGGVYNEQFF. Variable domain in full (rest from reference TRBV7-2 and TRBJ2-1): GAGVSQSPSNKVTEKGKDVELRCDPISGHTALYWYRQSLGQGLEFLIYFQGNSAPDKSGLPSDRFSAERTGGSVSTLTIQRTQQEDSAVYLCASSLTSGGVYNEQFFGPGTRLTVL.

By sample fraction, this clonotype is medium-sized (0.01 to 0.1%). Since the library was made to target alpha chains, this beta chain is a stray read and its abundance is not meaningful. V and J are TRBV7-8 and TRBJ2-3, with D possibly being TRBD1 (6 bases). The germline CDR1 and CDR2 sequences are SGHVS and FQNEAQ. The CDR3 totals 14 residues. The V end was cut by 4 bases, the J end by 2 bases, with 10 bases between. The DNA for the CDR3 is TGTGCCAGCAGCTGGGGGCGGCCCACAGATACGCAGTATTTT. Its protein product is CASSWGRPTDTQYF.